Listed below are T cell receptor beta chains from one sample, sequenced in a study of CD8 T cells in ankylosing spondylitis. MiXCR was run by TCRdb on the 5' RACE reads, yielding one entry per CDR3 protein. This sample yields approximately 150,000 distinct CDR3 sequences, of which around a tenth are seen a single time; more than 13% belongs to the top ten. The sequencing sample was made of blood, either unsorted or a sorted T cell fraction (not recorded which). The source is a female donor with ankylosing spondylitis or in good health (not recorded which). The CDR3 runs from the conserved cysteine through the conserved F or W. D genes are given only for firm matches. The listing skips clone size in some rows; elsewhere it reads once, few, many or a size class.

j_gene: TRBJ1-2; v_gene: TRBV7-6; d_gene: -; abundance: -; len: 13; CDR3aa: CASSLAGSHGYTF; CDR3nt: TGTGCCAGCAGCTTAGCGGGTAGTCATGGCTACACCTTC
j_gene: TRBJ2-7; v_gene: TRBV30; d_gene: -; abundance: few; len: 12; CDR3aa: CAWSYSSNEQYF; CDR3nt: TGTGCCTGGAGTTACTCCTCGAACGAGCAGTACTTC
j_gene: TRBJ2-5; v_gene: TRBV7-6; d_gene: TRBD2; abundance: -; len: 16; CDR3aa: CASSSEPAGGPATQYF; CDR3nt: TGTGCCAGCAGCTCAGAGCCAGCGGGAGGGCCCGCAACCCAGTACTTC
j_gene: TRBJ2-3; v_gene: TRBV29-1; d_gene: -; abundance: many; len: 10; CDR3aa: CSVDTDTQYF; CDR3nt: TGCAGCGTTGACACAGATACGCAGTATTTT
j_gene: TRBJ2-7; v_gene: TRBV12-3/TRBV12-4; d_gene: -; abundance: few; len: 15; CDR3aa: CASSSPSAPSYEQYF; CDR3nt: TGTGCCAGCAGTTCCCCCTCGGCACCCTCCTACGAGCAGTACTTC
j_gene: TRBJ2-1; v_gene: TRBV9; d_gene: TRBD2; abundance: few; len: 15; CDR3aa: CASSKSGRIDNEQFF; CDR3nt: TGTGCCAGCAGCAAGAGCGGGAGGATAGACAATGAGCAGTTCTTC
j_gene: TRBJ2-2; v_gene: TRBV30; d_gene: -; abundance: few; len: 11; CDR3aa: CARSWVGELFF; CDR3nt: TGTGCCCGTTCGTGGGTCGGGGAGCTGTTTTTT
j_gene: TRBJ2-7; v_gene: TRBV11-2; d_gene: TRBD2; abundance: -; len: 12; CDR3aa: CASSSGLVKQYF; CDR3nt: TGTGCCAGCAGCTCTGGACTAGTCAAGCAGTACTTC
j_gene: TRBJ2-1; v_gene: TRBV7-2; d_gene: -; abundance: many; len: 14; CDR3aa: CASSFQNSYNEQFF; CDR3nt: TGTGCCAGCAGCTTTCAAAACTCCTACAATGAGCAGTTCTTC
j_gene: TRBJ1-3; v_gene: TRBV12-3/TRBV12-4; d_gene: -; abundance: few; len: 12; CDR3aa: CASSLEGNTIYF; CDR3nt: TGTGCCAGCAGTTTAGAGGGAAACACCATATATTTT
j_gene: TRBJ1-2; v_gene: TRBV5-6; d_gene: -; abundance: -; len: 14; CDR3aa: CASSLAGANYGYTF; CDR3nt: TGTGCCAGCAGCTTGGCGGGGGCTAACTATGGCTACACCTTC
j_gene: TRBJ2-7; v_gene: TRBV2; d_gene: -; abundance: few; len: 13; CDR3aa: CASSEIGGGEQYF; CDR3nt: TGTGCCAGCAGTGAAATCGGGGGTGGTGAGCAGTACTTC
j_gene: TRBJ1-5; v_gene: TRBV27; d_gene: -; abundance: -; len: 16; CDR3aa: CASSLGTPRKNQPQHF; CDR3nt: TGTGCCAGCAGTTTGGGCACACCGAGAAAAAATCAGCCCCAGCATTTT
j_gene: TRBJ2-1; v_gene: TRBV27; d_gene: -; abundance: -; len: 14; CDR3aa: CASSRQNNDNEQFF; CDR3nt: TGTGCCAGCAGTCGACAGAACAATGACAATGAGCAGTTCTTC
j_gene: TRBJ2-7; v_gene: TRBV7-9; d_gene: TRBD1; abundance: few; len: 14; CDR3aa: CASSFEGATYEQYF; CDR3nt: TGTGCCAGCAGCTTCGAGGGGGCGACCTACGAGCAGTACTTC
j_gene: TRBJ2-5; v_gene: TRBV12-3/TRBV12-4; d_gene: -; abundance: -; len: 14; CDR3aa: CASSLQSPQETQYF; CDR3nt: TGTGCCAGCAGCCTACAGAGTCCTCAAGAGACCCAGTACTTC
j_gene: TRBJ2-2; v_gene: TRBV12-3/TRBV12-4; d_gene: TRBD2; abundance: -; len: 15; CDR3aa: CASSLEGTSGGELFF; CDR3nt: TGTGCCAGCAGTTTAGAGGGGACTAGCGGCGGGGAGCTGTTTTTT
j_gene: TRBJ1-1; v_gene: TRBV19; d_gene: -; abundance: few; len: 15; CDR3aa: CASSRDALGGTEAFF; CDR3nt: TGTGCCAGTAGCAGGGACGCCCTAGGCGGCACTGAAGCTTTCTTT
j_gene: TRBJ1-1; v_gene: TRBV20-1; d_gene: -; abundance: many; len: 12; CDR3aa: CSALQAYTEAFF; CDR3nt: TGCAGTGCGTTACAGGCATACACTGAAGCTTTCTTT
j_gene: TRBJ2-7; v_gene: TRBV5-6; d_gene: TRBD1; abundance: many; len: 16; CDR3aa: CASSASRTGRSYEQYF; CDR3nt: TGTGCCAGCAGCGCCTCTCGGACAGGGAGGTCCTACGAGCAGTACTTC
j_gene: TRBJ1-1; v_gene: TRBV20-1; d_gene: -; abundance: few; len: 15; CDR3aa: CSARDGWFSNTEAFF; CDR3nt: TGCAGTGCTAGAGACGGATGGTTTTCGAACACTGAAGCTTTCTTT
j_gene: TRBJ1-6; v_gene: TRBV20-1; d_gene: TRBD1; abundance: many; len: 17; CDR3aa: CSARENQGGRENSPLHF; CDR3nt: TGCAGTGCTAGGGAGAATCAGGGGGGCAGAGAAAATTCACCCCTCCACTTT
j_gene: TRBJ2-5; v_gene: TRBV27; d_gene: TRBD2; abundance: -; len: 13; CDR3aa: CASSVAGTETQYF; CDR3nt: TGTGCCAGCAGTGTAGCGGGAACAGAGACCCAGTACTTC
j_gene: TRBJ1-1; v_gene: TRBV4-2; d_gene: -; abundance: few; len: 15; CDR3aa: CASSHPPPGATEAFF; CDR3nt: TGTGCCAGCAGCCACCCGCCGCCGGGAGCCACTGAAGCTTTCTTT
j_gene: TRBJ2-1; v_gene: TRBV7-9; d_gene: -; abundance: few; len: 14; CDR3aa: CASSAVGLHNEQFF; CDR3nt: TGTGCCAGCAGCGCCGTTGGACTGCACAATGAGCAGTTCTTC
j_gene: TRBJ2-5; v_gene: TRBV30; d_gene: -; abundance: -; len: 11; CDR3aa: CAWSVRETQYF; CDR3nt: TGTGCCTGGAGTGTACGGGAGACCCAGTACTTC
j_gene: TRBJ2-1; v_gene: TRBV7-9; d_gene: TRBD2; abundance: -; len: 15; CDR3aa: CASHLGAGEGSEQFF; CDR3nt: TGTGCCAGCCACCTGGGTGCGGGAGAGGGGAGTGAGCAGTTCTTC
j_gene: TRBJ2-1; v_gene: TRBV6-4; d_gene: -; abundance: few; len: 15; CDR3aa: CATAPTWLNYNEQFF; CDR3nt: TGTGCCACCGCACCCACATGGCTAAACTACAATGAGCAGTTCTTC
j_gene: TRBJ2-7; v_gene: TRBV7-2; d_gene: -; abundance: many; len: 12; CDR3aa: CASSPRLYEQYF; CDR3nt: TGTGCCAGCAGCCCCCGACTGTACGAGCAGTACTTC
j_gene: TRBJ1-6; v_gene: TRBV27; d_gene: TRBD1; abundance: -; len: 14; CDR3aa: CASSPGTGNSPLHF; CDR3nt: TGTGCCAGCAGTCCAGGGACAGGGAATTCACCCCTCCACTTT
j_gene: TRBJ2-7; v_gene: TRBV5-6; d_gene: -; abundance: few; len: 18; CDR3aa: CASSLWGLDTGRVYEQYF; CDR3nt: TGTGCCAGCAGCTTGTGGGGACTGGACACGGGCAGGGTCTACGAGCAGTACTTC
j_gene: TRBJ1-2; v_gene: TRBV4-3; d_gene: -; abundance: few; len: 15; CDR3aa: CASSQGVADSYGYTF; CDR3nt: TGCGCCAGCAGCCAAGGCGTTGCCGACTCCTATGGCTACACCTTC
j_gene: TRBJ2-1; v_gene: TRBV7-9; d_gene: TRBD1; abundance: few; len: 14; CDR3aa: CASWGQGVDNEQFF; CDR3nt: TGTGCCAGCTGGGGACAGGGAGTCGACAATGAGCAGTTCTTC
j_gene: TRBJ2-5; v_gene: TRBV7-2; d_gene: -; abundance: once; len: 15; CDR3aa: CASSPPGTVGETQYF; CDR3nt: TGTGCCAGCAGCCCTCCCGGAACAGTGGGAGAGACCCAGTACTTC
j_gene: TRBJ2-1; v_gene: TRBV20-1; d_gene: TRBD2; abundance: few; len: 12; CDR3aa: CSATTSGREQFF; CDR3nt: TGCAGTGCTACCACTAGCGGACGTGAGCAGTTCTTC
j_gene: TRBJ2-1; v_gene: TRBV27; d_gene: -; abundance: -; len: 13; CDR3aa: CATSLSSYNEQFF; CDR3nt: TGTGCCACCAGTTTATCCTCCTACAATGAGCAGTTCTTC
j_gene: TRBJ2-7; v_gene: TRBV27; d_gene: TRBD2; abundance: few; len: 15; CDR3aa: CASRTGLAGGYEQYF; CDR3nt: TGTGCCAGCAGGACCGGACTAGCGGGAGGTTACGAGCAGTACTTC
j_gene: TRBJ1-2; v_gene: TRBV20-1; d_gene: -; abundance: -; len: 13; CDR3aa: CSGSGTTNYGYTF; CDR3nt: TGCAGTGGCTCCGGGACAACAAACTATGGCTACACCTTC
j_gene: TRBJ1-1; v_gene: TRBV20-1; d_gene: -; abundance: -; len: 11; CDR3aa: CSARVGGEAFF; CDR3nt: TGCAGTGCTAGAGTTGGCGGGGAAGCTTTCTTT
j_gene: TRBJ2-1; v_gene: TRBV24-1; d_gene: -; abundance: -; len: 14; CDR3aa: CATSDGAGMNEQFF; CDR3nt: TGTGCCACCAGTGATGGGGCAGGGATGAATGAGCAGTTCTTC